The present entry profiles one T cell receptor beta chain with its context. A few counts support this clonotype. The antigen it binds to is not known. The conserved phenylalanine or tryptophan is not found at the CDR3 terminus, so this likely reflects a read error. These data originate in a study of regulatory T cells in long-lasting Graves disease (dated by TCRdb to the early 2020s). Background for the entire study: Newly diagnosed Graves' disease patients had taken antithyroid drugs for less than 3 months. Persistent Graves' disease patients were compared with newly diagnosed Graves' disease patients by peripheral blood TCR sequencing and RNA sequencing. The study was registered as a clinical trial and conducted in China. A total of around 35 samples underwent TCR sequencing: about 13 from persistent and roughly 20 from newly diagnosed Graves' disease patients. Here is what the overall study found, with its caveats: Only the TCR beta chain was sequenced and analyzed. Persistent Graves' disease patients showed lower TCR Shannon entropy and fewer highly expanded clones than newly diagnosed patients, suggesting clonal expansion. Persistent patients shared more public clonotypes among themselves (around 2,800) than newly diagnosed patients did (about 1,000). Peripheral blood alone was examined, since thyroid tissue, which constituted the primary lesion, could not be accessed. As a limitation, the authors acknowledged that the small sample size may reduce accuracy. Preferential use of TRBV28, TRBJ1-2 and TRBJ2-5 was observed in persistent disease, whereas TRBV20-1 and TRBJ2-1 were favored in newly diagnosed disease.

The sample's time point, from its label and the paper: newly diagnosed GD, antithyroid drugs for less than 3 months. For both TCR sequencing and RNA sequencing, RNA was extracted from PBMCs in TRIzol. Graves' disease was diagnosed according to American Thyroid Association guidelines. Patients for the study were recruited at an endocrinology department in Xi'an, China. From each patient, around 9 milliliters of peripheral blood was collected into an EDTA anticoagulant tube. Ficoll Paque Plus density gradient separation was used to isolate PBMCs, and no further T cell sorting was done. RNA quality was checked with an Agilent 2100 Bioanalyzer and agarose gel, and concentration with a NanoDrop 2000. Based on the germline V gene, the CDR1 and CDR2 sequences are KGHSH and LQKENI. The CDR3 extends over 16 residues, inclusive of both ends. Only the CDR3 portion is preserved as DNA: 48 bases, with reading frame beginning at the first base. At the junction V is shortened by 6 bases and J by 7 bases; bases outside the gene matches: 13.

Libraries were constructed by multiplex PCR. The instrument was an Illumina HiSeq 4000. To build TCR beta libraries, CDR3 regions were amplified by Arm-PCR using iRepertoire HTBI primers. Before sequencing, the PCR products underwent gel purification. For the original study's pipeline: Gene usage analysis of CDR3 amino acid clonotypes relied on the roughly 60 TRBV and about 13 TRBJ segments identified across samples. Filtered high-quality paired reads were merged into contigs using COPE and FqMerger. BLAST was used to align contigs to IMGT TRBV, TRBD and TRBJ reference genes, and CDR3 was defined according to IMGT. Any clonotype with a frequency above 0.1% was counted as a highly expanded clone. Repertoire diversity was measured by Shannon entropy, and V-J evenness by the Gini coefficient. Public clonotypes were defined as clonotypes shared by more than one individual. TCRdb reran the public reads through fastp at Q25 and MiXCR, keeping productive beta chains. Each record represents a unique CDR3 protein, reported with the most common genes and DNA among its rows. It is TCRdb's table, rather than the study itself, that gives the V and J calls and clone size. The sample has some 500,000 distinct CDR3 sequences on record, roughly 16% of them singletons. The top ten clonotypes cover 25% of the sample.

The same data also contributed to another study, on T cells in Graves' hyperthyroidism and ophthalmopathy. The other study reports the following: Graves' hyperthyroidism was defined as stable when no progression to ophthalmopathy occurred over 18 months of follow-up. Hyperthyroidism patients were newly diagnosed, with disease duration under 2 months, and aged 18 to 65 years. Exclusion was applied to patients with uncontrolled infections, other autoimmune diseases, pregnancy or lactation. Diagnoses were established on the basis of clinical symptoms, serum thyroxine and TRAb, thyroid ultrasound, and orbital computed tomography. For the first round of RT-PCR on the TCR CDR3, the HTBI primer set was used together with the Qiagen OneStep RT-PCR kit. Most expanded thyroid clonotypes (frequency above 0.001) were also found in blood, which suggests that blood repertoires may mirror thyroid immune responses. In cross-validation, a model built on a 13 V-J signature told ophthalmopathy apart from stable hyperthyroidism with approximately 90% sensitivity and about 81% specificity, and in testing the same model reached 80%/75%. In validation, progression to ophthalmopathy was predicted by the model with approximately 67% sensitivity and about 72% specificity, a median of around 5.9 months before onset. A discovery cohort of about a hundred patients, approximately 45 with Graves' ophthalmopathy and about 58 with stable Graves' hyperthyroidism, was used to find distinguishing TCR V-J signatures. An independent validation cohort of around 19 hyperthyroidism patients and 15 or so patients who later progressed to ophthalmopathy tested prospective prediction of ophthalmopathy. For training and testing, the 100 or so patients in the discovery cohort were randomly divided in a 7:3 ratio. In addition, the study compared T-cell repertoires in thyroid tissue and in blood from five to seven Graves' hyperthyroidism patients. After sampling, hyperthyroidism patients received methimazole starting at 30 mg daily, and ophthalmopathy patients received high-dose intravenous methylprednisolone. Libraries were constructed in a second round of multiplex PCR, after which size selection and purification were performed. Paired-end sequencing of the libraries was performed with 100 bp reads on an Illumina HiSeq2000. Raw data were processed with SOAPnuke, discarding reads with adapters, uncalled bases, mean Phred below 15, or no exact constant-primer or identifier match. COPE v1.2.5 was used to merge high-quality paired reads, and clonotypes were defined as unique nucleotide sequences. MiTCR v1.1 was used to align clonotypes to the IMGT TRBV, TRBD and TRBJ reference segments. Only V-J combinations with frequency above 0.0001, covering 99.2% of repertoires, were analysed. A TCS score was defined as the ratio of F50 (clonal expansion) to E x V (chaos), with BLOSUM62-based TCRdist applied between CDR3 peptides within each V-J. Welch's t-statistics and random forest reduced around 550 V-J features to 13, which were used in a naive Bayes classifier (R e1071). No statistical method was used to fix the sample size in advance, and group allocation was not hidden from the investigators. The paper describes TCR Vbeta CDR3 sequencing of fewer than 150 peripheral blood samples, made up of around 41 ophthalmopathy patients, over 70 hyperthyroidism patients and around 17 progressor patients.

Sample: peripheral blood mononuclear cells (PBMCs), taken at new diagnosis, from a patient treated with antithyroid drugs. Here the chain combines TRBV18 and TRBJ1-5, with 9 bases aligning to TRBD1. The TCR was taken from a woman aged 40-60 years with Graves disease. Donor details come from another sample of the same person, matched by shared clones. The nucleotide sequence reads TGTGCCAGCTCGCCTTATCCGGGACAGGGAGAACAGCCCCAGCATTCT. It encodes CASSPYPGQGEQPQHS.